The rows below give T cell receptor beta chains drawn from one sample of a study of blood T cell repertoires in COVID-19. Profiled with immunoSEQ multiplex PCR; TCRdb holds only in-frame clones, not every one. The profile covers just over 350,000 clones, with roughly 87% appearing a single time and 3% taken by the ten largest. The sample consisted of PBMCs or T cells enriched from blood (not recorded which). These receptors were obtained from a woman aged 30 to 39 who had recovered from COVID-19. CDR3s include the opening cysteine and the closing phenylalanine or tryptophan. D genes are given only for firm matches. The size field is filled for only some rows; it gives once, few, many or a size class.

D gene: -; J gene: TRBJ1-6; V gene: TRBV7-2; clone size: -; CDR3 DNA: TGTGCCAGCAGCTTAGTTATAGATTTTAATTCACCCCTCCACTTT; CDR3 protein: CASSLVIDFNSPLHF
D gene: -; J gene: TRBJ1-1; V gene: TRBV5-1; clone size: -; CDR3 DNA: TGCGCCAGCAGCTTTGACTACACTGAAGCTTTCTTT; CDR3 protein: CASSFDYTEAFF
D gene: TRBD2; J gene: TRBJ2-3; V gene: TRBV7-3; clone size: -; CDR3 DNA: TGTGCCAGCAGCTGGACTAGCGATTCCACAGATACGCAGTATTTT; CDR3 protein: CASSWTSDSTDTQYF
D gene: TRBD1; J gene: TRBJ2-7; V gene: TRBV6-5; clone size: -; CDR3 DNA: TGTGCCAGCAGTTACGCCGGGACAGGGTTGTACGAGCAGTACTTC; CDR3 protein: CASSYAGTGLYEQYF
D gene: TRBD1; J gene: TRBJ1-1; V gene: TRBV6-5; clone size: -; CDR3 DNA: TGTGCCAGCAGTAAGACAGGGCTACTCACTGAAGCTTTCTTT; CDR3 protein: CASSKTGLLTEAFF
D gene: -; J gene: TRBJ2-2; V gene: TRBV11-2; clone size: -; CDR3 DNA: TGTGCCAGCAGCTTAGTGCGCCAGAACACCGGGGAGCTGTTTTTT; CDR3 protein: CASSLVRQNTGELFF
D gene: -; J gene: TRBJ1-1; V gene: TRBV20-1; clone size: -; CDR3 DNA: TGCAGTGTTAGACAAAACAATGAAGCTTTCTTT; CDR3 protein: CSVRQNNEAFF
D gene: TRBD2; J gene: TRBJ2-5; V gene: TRBV11-2; clone size: -; CDR3 DNA: TGTGCCAGCAGCCCAAGGACTAGCGGCCAAGAGACCCAGTACTTC; CDR3 protein: CASSPRTSGQETQYF
D gene: -; J gene: TRBJ1-1; V gene: TRBV27; clone size: -; CDR3 DNA: TGTGCCAGCAGTTACCCCGGATCGGGGACTGAAGCTTTCTTT; CDR3 protein: CASSYPGSGTEAFF
D gene: TRBD1; J gene: TRBJ2-5; V gene: TRBV5-1; clone size: -; CDR3 DNA: TGCGCCAGCAGCGTGACAGGGGACCACGAGACCCAGTACTTC; CDR3 protein: CASSVTGDHETQYF
D gene: -; J gene: TRBJ1-5; V gene: TRBV28; clone size: -; CDR3 DNA: TGTGCCAGCAGTTTACCCAGGGTCGTTCAGCCCCAGCATTTT; CDR3 protein: CASSLPRVVQPQHF
D gene: TRBD1; J gene: TRBJ1-2; V gene: TRBV5-6; clone size: -; CDR3 DNA: TGTGCCAGCAGCCGGGTCGACAGGGACTATGGCTACACCTTC; CDR3 protein: CASSRVDRDYGYTF
D gene: TRBD2; J gene: TRBJ2-1; V gene: TRBV18; clone size: -; CDR3 DNA: TGTGCCAGCTCACCGCCCGGGACTAAAGGCGATGAGCAGTTCTTC; CDR3 protein: CASSPPGTKGDEQFF
D gene: -; J gene: TRBJ2-3; V gene: TRBV12-3/TRBV12-4; clone size: -; CDR3 DNA: TGTGCCAGCAGTGCCGGGAACACAGATACGCAGTATTTT; CDR3 protein: CASSAGNTDTQYF
D gene: TRBD1; J gene: TRBJ2-2; V gene: TRBV5-1; clone size: -; CDR3 DNA: TGCGCCAGCAGCTCCAGACAGGGGGATCTTCCCGGGGAGCTGTTTTTT; CDR3 protein: CASSSRQGDLPGELFF
D gene: -; J gene: TRBJ1-1; V gene: TRBV2; clone size: -; CDR3 DNA: TGTGCCAGCATCCTGGAGGTGAACACTGAAGCTTTCTTT; CDR3 protein: CASILEVNTEAFF
D gene: TRBD2; J gene: TRBJ2-3; V gene: TRBV28; clone size: -; CDR3 DNA: TGTGCCTCTCAAACCGGGGGGTTAGATACGCAGTATTTT; CDR3 protein: CASQTGGLDTQYF
D gene: -; J gene: TRBJ1-1; V gene: TRBV11-2; clone size: -; CDR3 DNA: TGTGCCAGCAGCTTCGTTCAACAGAACACTGAAGCTTTCTTT; CDR3 protein: CASSFVQQNTEAFF
D gene: -; J gene: TRBJ2-5; V gene: TRBV5-6; clone size: -; CDR3 DNA: TGTGCCAGCAGGAAAAGAATGGGGCGGGAGACCCAGTACTTC; CDR3 protein: CASRKRMGRETQYF
D gene: -; J gene: TRBJ2-7; V gene: TRBV2; clone size: -; CDR3 DNA: TGTGCCAGCAGTGAAGCTGGCAGAGGATACGAGCAGTACTTC; CDR3 protein: CASSEAGRGYEQYF
D gene: -; J gene: TRBJ1-6; V gene: TRBV15; clone size: once; CDR3 DNA: TGTGCCACCAGCAGAGACGGGGGGGGCAGATCACCCCTCCACTTT; CDR3 protein: CATSRDGGGRSPLHF
D gene: TRBD1; J gene: TRBJ1-6; V gene: TRBV4-2; clone size: once; CDR3 DNA: TGTGCCAGCAGAGTGACCGGGACAGGGAATTCACCCCTCCACTTT; CDR3 protein: CASRVTGTGNSPLHF
D gene: TRBD2; J gene: TRBJ2-3; V gene: TRBV5-1; clone size: few; CDR3 DNA: TGCGCCAGCAGCACGGTTGGACTAGCGGGAGGGCCGAGGAGCACAGATACGCAGTATTTT; CDR3 protein: CASSTVGLAGGPRSTDTQYF
D gene: -; J gene: TRBJ1-4; V gene: TRBV6-5; clone size: -; CDR3 DNA: TGTGCCAGCAGTTTCGCTACAGGGATTAATGAAAAACTGTTTTTT; CDR3 protein: CASSFATGINEKLFF
D gene: -; J gene: TRBJ1-3; V gene: TRBV12-3/TRBV12-4; clone size: -; CDR3 DNA: TGTGCCAGCATTTTCGCAGGAGGAAACACCATATATTTT; CDR3 protein: CASIFAGGNTIYF
D gene: -; J gene: TRBJ1-5; V gene: TRBV28; clone size: few; CDR3 DNA: TGTGCCAGCAAGGAGGGCAGGGACAATCAGCCCCAGCATTTT; CDR3 protein: CASKEGRDNQPQHF
D gene: TRBD1; J gene: TRBJ1-2; V gene: TRBV7-9; clone size: -; CDR3 DNA: TGTGCCAGCAGCTTAGGCTCCGGGACAGCCCTTTATGGCTACACCTTC; CDR3 protein: CASSLGSGTALYGYTF
D gene: TRBD2; J gene: TRBJ2-2; V gene: TRBV2; clone size: -; CDR3 DNA: TGTGCCAGCAGCCGACTAGCGGCGGGCACCGGGGAGCTGTTTTTT; CDR3 protein: CASSRLAAGTGELFF
D gene: -; J gene: TRBJ1-1; V gene: TRBV2; clone size: few; CDR3 DNA: TGTGCCAGCAGCTTACAGGGTTACACTGAAGCTTTCTTT; CDR3 protein: CASSLQGYTEAFF
D gene: -; J gene: TRBJ1-2; V gene: TRBV14; clone size: -; CDR3 DNA: TGTGCCAGCAGCCAAGGAGGGTCTGCTGGCTACACCTTC; CDR3 protein: CASSQGGSAGYTF
D gene: TRBD2; J gene: TRBJ2-1; V gene: TRBV4-1; clone size: -; CDR3 DNA: TGCGCCAGCAGCCTGAGACTAGCGACCTACAATGAGCAGTTCTTC; CDR3 protein: CASSLRLATYNEQFF
D gene: -; J gene: TRBJ1-1; V gene: TRBV6-5; clone size: few; CDR3 DNA: TGTGCCAGCAGTTACTCTGTTAGTCGGGGGACTGAAGCTTTCTTT; CDR3 protein: CASSYSVSRGTEAFF
D gene: TRBD1; J gene: TRBJ1-5; V gene: TRBV28; clone size: -; CDR3 DNA: TGTGCCACTCTATCGGGACAGCGTTATCAGCCCCAGCATTTT; CDR3 protein: CATLSGQRYQPQHF
D gene: TRBD1; J gene: TRBJ1-2; V gene: TRBV7-9; clone size: -; CDR3 DNA: TGTGCCAGCAGCCCCATGACAGGGGGCGATGGCTACACCTTC; CDR3 protein: CASSPMTGGDGYTF
D gene: TRBD2; J gene: TRBJ2-2; V gene: TRBV9; clone size: once; CDR3 DNA: TGTGCCAGCAGCGTAGTCGGGCGAGCGGGAGTTCCCGGGGAGCTGTTTTTT; CDR3 protein: CASSVVGRAGVPGELFF
D gene: TRBD1; J gene: TRBJ1-5; V gene: TRBV27; clone size: few; CDR3 DNA: TGTGCCAGCAGTCCAGTCGGACAGGGTAGCAATCAGCCCCAGCATTTT; CDR3 protein: CASSPVGQGSNQPQHF
D gene: TRBD2; J gene: TRBJ2-1; V gene: TRBV2; clone size: once; CDR3 DNA: TGTGCCAGCAGTGAAACGGTAGCGGGAGGGCGCGAGCAGTTCTTC; CDR3 protein: CASSETVAGGREQFF
D gene: -; J gene: TRBJ2-1; V gene: TRBV29-1; clone size: -; CDR3 DNA: TGCAGCGTTGAGATCGGGGATGAGCAGTTCTTC; CDR3 protein: CSVEIGDEQFF
D gene: TRBD1; J gene: TRBJ1-6; V gene: TRBV5-1; clone size: once; CDR3 DNA: TGCGCCAGCAGGACAGGGGGCAAATCACCCCTCCACTTT; CDR3 protein: CASRTGGKSPLHF
D gene: -; J gene: TRBJ2-1; V gene: TRBV19; clone size: -; CDR3 DNA: TGTGCCAGTAGTAGGCAAGATCATGAGCAGTTCTTC; CDR3 protein: CASSRQDHEQFF
D gene: -; J gene: TRBJ1-1; V gene: TRBV7-3; clone size: -; CDR3 DNA: TGTGCCAGCAGGCAAACCACGGGACTCTCGAACACTGAAGCTTTCTTT; CDR3 protein: CASRQTTGLSNTEAFF
D gene: TRBD1; J gene: TRBJ2-3; V gene: TRBV28; clone size: -; CDR3 DNA: TGTGCCAGCAGTTCTGACAGGGGAACAGATACGCAGTATTTT; CDR3 protein: CASSSDRGTDTQYF
D gene: TRBD1; J gene: TRBJ2-7; V gene: TRBV18; clone size: -; CDR3 DNA: TGTGCCAGCTCACCTGCGACAGGGGGCGGGTACGAGCAGTACTTC; CDR3 protein: CASSPATGGGYEQYF
D gene: TRBD1; J gene: TRBJ1-1; V gene: TRBV20-1; clone size: -; CDR3 DNA: TGCAGTGCTAGTAAGCAGGGGGCTCTCTCCGAAGCTTTCTTT; CDR3 protein: CSASKQGALSEAFF
D gene: TRBD2; J gene: TRBJ2-7; V gene: TRBV2; clone size: -; CDR3 DNA: TGTGCCAGCAGTGAGTGGACTAGCGGAGCCTACGAGCAGTACTTC; CDR3 protein: CASSEWTSGAYEQYF
D gene: -; J gene: TRBJ2-7; V gene: TRBV5-4; clone size: -; CDR3 DNA: TGTGCCAGCAGCTTGTCCAGTGGCGTGAGGGAGCAGTACTTC; CDR3 protein: CASSLSSGVREQYF
D gene: TRBD1; J gene: TRBJ1-3; V gene: TRBV7-2; clone size: once; CDR3 DNA: TGTGCCAGCAGCTTCACGACAGGGATCGGAAACACCATATATTTT; CDR3 protein: CASSFTTGIGNTIYF
D gene: TRBD1; J gene: TRBJ2-7; V gene: TRBV7-8; clone size: -; CDR3 DNA: TGTGCCAGCAGCCCATATGGACAGGGGGCTTACGAGCAGTACTTC; CDR3 protein: CASSPYGQGAYEQYF
D gene: TRBD2; J gene: TRBJ2-1; V gene: TRBV19; clone size: -; CDR3 DNA: TGTGCCAGTGGGGCCTGGACTAGCGGGAGAGTGGATGAGCAGTTCTTC; CDR3 protein: CASGAWTSGRVDEQFF
D gene: -; J gene: TRBJ1-5; V gene: TRBV7-9; clone size: -; CDR3 DNA: TGTGCCAGCAGCTTTTACGGGGATCAGCCCCAGCATTTT; CDR3 protein: CASSFYGDQPQHF
D gene: -; J gene: TRBJ1-2; V gene: TRBV29-1; clone size: -; CDR3 DNA: TGCAGCGTTGAAGGTGGCGGGCACCCCTCGGTCTATGGCTACACCTTC; CDR3 protein: CSVEGGGHPSVYGYTF
D gene: -; J gene: TRBJ1-2; V gene: TRBV19; clone size: once; CDR3 DNA: TGTGCCAGTAGCCCGGGACACGGTCTTTCCCGCTACACCTTC; CDR3 protein: CASSPGHGLSRYTF
D gene: TRBD1; J gene: TRBJ1-1; V gene: TRBV28; clone size: -; CDR3 DNA: TGTGCCAGCAGTCCGGGACAGGGTTGGTCGGCGGACACTGAAGCTTTCTTT; CDR3 protein: CASSPGQGWSADTEAFF
D gene: -; J gene: TRBJ2-6; V gene: TRBV28; clone size: -; CDR3 DNA: TGTGCCAGCAGTCCTCACGACATATCTGGGGCCAACGTCCTGACTTTC; CDR3 protein: CASSPHDISGANVLTF
D gene: -; J gene: TRBJ1-3; V gene: TRBV11-2; clone size: -; CDR3 DNA: TGTGCCAGCAGCGTTAGAGAGGGCTCTGGAAACACCATATATTTT; CDR3 protein: CASSVREGSGNTIYF
D gene: -; J gene: TRBJ2-2; V gene: TRBV28; clone size: -; CDR3 DNA: TGTGCCAGCAGTTCTACCCGCCGGGATATCGGGGAGCTGTTTTTT; CDR3 protein: CASSSTRRDIGELFF
D gene: -; J gene: TRBJ1-1; V gene: TRBV27; clone size: few; CDR3 DNA: TGTGCCAGCAGTTCCCTGACAGGAATAATAAACACTGAAGCTTTCTTT; CDR3 protein: CASSSLTGIINTEAFF
D gene: -; J gene: TRBJ1-2; V gene: TRBV6-5; clone size: -; CDR3 DNA: TGTGCCAGCAGCCCCGGAGCTGATTCCTATGGCTACACCTTC; CDR3 protein: CASSPGADSYGYTF
D gene: TRBD1; J gene: TRBJ1-4; V gene: TRBV5-1; clone size: -; CDR3 DNA: TGCGCCAGCAGCTTACAGGGGGCGCGGGAAAAACTGTTTTTT; CDR3 protein: CASSLQGAREKLFF
D gene: TRBD1; J gene: TRBJ1-4; V gene: TRBV18; clone size: once; CDR3 DNA: TGTGCCAGCTCACCGGGACAGACAACTAATGAAAAACTGTTTTTT; CDR3 protein: CASSPGQTTNEKLFF